This TCR beta chain was recorded in a study of blood T cell repertoires in COVID-19. On the study more broadly: COVID-19 samples from acute and convalescent phases originated in the United States, Italy and Spain. The analysed material was cDNA or gDNA that came from T cells, B-cell-depleted T cells, or PBMCs.

Original analysis: Reference gene primer amplification gave nucleated cell count estimates. Measured with immunoSEQ multiplex PCR; TCRdb has only the in-frame clones, and not every one. V, J and clone size are taken as reported in that table, and D and trimming were inferred from the DNA itself. Of around 200,000 clones detected, just under 90% appear once; the ten largest clones hold 6.2%. Trimming cost V 5 bases and J 0 bases; bases outside gene matches: 4. Germline CDR1 and CDR2: LGHNA and YNFKEQ. The CDR3 contains 15 residues. Material for sequencing was peripheral blood. The chain joins TRBV4-2 to TRBJ2-3; the match to TRBD2 covers 8 bases. The origin of this receptor is a man aged 55 to 69 who had recovered from COVID-19. The CDR3 loop is CASSVTSVSTDTQYF. In DNA form, the CDR3 reads TGTGCCAGCAGCGTGACTAGCGTTAGCACAGATACGCAGTATTTT.